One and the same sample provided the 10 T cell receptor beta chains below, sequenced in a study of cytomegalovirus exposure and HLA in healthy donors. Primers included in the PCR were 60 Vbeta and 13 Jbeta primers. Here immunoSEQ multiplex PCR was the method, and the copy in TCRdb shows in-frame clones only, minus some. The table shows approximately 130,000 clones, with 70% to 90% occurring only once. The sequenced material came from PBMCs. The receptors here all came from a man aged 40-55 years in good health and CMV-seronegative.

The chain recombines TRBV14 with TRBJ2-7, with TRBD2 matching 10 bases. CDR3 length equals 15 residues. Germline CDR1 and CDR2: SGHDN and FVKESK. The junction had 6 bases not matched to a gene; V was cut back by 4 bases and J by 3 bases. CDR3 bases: TGTGCCAGCAGCCCAAGCGGGGGGGCTATCTACGAGCAGTACTTC. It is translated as CASSPSGGAIYEQYF.

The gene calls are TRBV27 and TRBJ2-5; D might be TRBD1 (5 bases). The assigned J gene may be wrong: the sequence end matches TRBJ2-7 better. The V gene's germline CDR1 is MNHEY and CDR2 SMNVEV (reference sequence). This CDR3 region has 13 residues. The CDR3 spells CASSLQGSYEQYF. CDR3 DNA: TGTGCCAGCAGTTTACAGGGCTCCTACGAGCAGTACTTC.

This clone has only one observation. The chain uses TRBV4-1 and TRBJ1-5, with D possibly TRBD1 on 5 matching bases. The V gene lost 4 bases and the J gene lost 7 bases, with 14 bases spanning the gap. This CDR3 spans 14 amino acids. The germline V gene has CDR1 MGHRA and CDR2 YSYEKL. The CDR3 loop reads CASSLRAFRQPQHF. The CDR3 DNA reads TGCGCCAGCAGCCTCAGGGCGTTTAGACAGCCCCAGCATTTT.

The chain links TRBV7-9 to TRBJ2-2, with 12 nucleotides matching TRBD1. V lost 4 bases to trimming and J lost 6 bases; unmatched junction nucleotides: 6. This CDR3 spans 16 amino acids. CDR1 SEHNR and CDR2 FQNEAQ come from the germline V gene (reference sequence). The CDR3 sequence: CASSSGTGGAPGELFF. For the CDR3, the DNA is TGTGCCAGCAGCTCCGGGACAGGGGGCGCTCCCGGGGAGCTGTTTTTT.

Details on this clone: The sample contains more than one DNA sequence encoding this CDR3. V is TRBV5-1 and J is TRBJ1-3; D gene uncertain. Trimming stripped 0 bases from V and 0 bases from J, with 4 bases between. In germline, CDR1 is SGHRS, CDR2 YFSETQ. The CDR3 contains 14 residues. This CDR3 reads CASSLGSSGNTIYF. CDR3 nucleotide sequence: TGCGCCAGCAGCTTGGGCAGCTCTGGAAACACCATATATTTT.

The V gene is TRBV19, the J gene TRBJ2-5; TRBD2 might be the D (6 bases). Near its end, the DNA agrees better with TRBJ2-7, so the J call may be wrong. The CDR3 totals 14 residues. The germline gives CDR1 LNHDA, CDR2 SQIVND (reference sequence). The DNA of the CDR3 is TGTGCCAGTAGTATCCAGGGCGGGACCTACGAGCAGTACTTC. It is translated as CASSIQGGTYEQYF.

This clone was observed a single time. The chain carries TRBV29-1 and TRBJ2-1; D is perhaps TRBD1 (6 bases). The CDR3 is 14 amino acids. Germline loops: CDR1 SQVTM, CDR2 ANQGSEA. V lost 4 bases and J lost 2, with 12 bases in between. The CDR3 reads CSVVDSPTYNEQFF. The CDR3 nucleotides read TGCAGCGTTGTGGACAGCCCTACCTACAATGAGCAGTTCTTC.

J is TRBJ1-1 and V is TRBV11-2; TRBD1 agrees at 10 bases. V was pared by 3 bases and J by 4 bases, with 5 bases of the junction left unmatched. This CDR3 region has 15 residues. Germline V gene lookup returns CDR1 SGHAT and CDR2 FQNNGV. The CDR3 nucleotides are TGTGCCAGCAGCTTCGGACAGGGGGGGGGCACTGAAGCTTTCTTT. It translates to CASSFGQGGGTEAFF.

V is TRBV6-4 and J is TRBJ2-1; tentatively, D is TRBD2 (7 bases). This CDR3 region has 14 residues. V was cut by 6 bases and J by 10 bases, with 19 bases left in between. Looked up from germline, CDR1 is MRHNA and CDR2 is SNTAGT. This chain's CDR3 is CASRPRGGANEQFF. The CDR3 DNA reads TGTGCCAGCAGGCCCCGAGGGGGGGCCAACGAGCAGTTCTTC.

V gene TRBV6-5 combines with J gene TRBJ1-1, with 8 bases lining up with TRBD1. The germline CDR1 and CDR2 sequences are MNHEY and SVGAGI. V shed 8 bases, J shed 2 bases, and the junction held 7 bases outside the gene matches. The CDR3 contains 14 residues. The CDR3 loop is CASSLGQGNTEAFF. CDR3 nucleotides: TGTGCCAGCTCCCTAGGACAGGGCAACACTGAAGCTTTCTTT.